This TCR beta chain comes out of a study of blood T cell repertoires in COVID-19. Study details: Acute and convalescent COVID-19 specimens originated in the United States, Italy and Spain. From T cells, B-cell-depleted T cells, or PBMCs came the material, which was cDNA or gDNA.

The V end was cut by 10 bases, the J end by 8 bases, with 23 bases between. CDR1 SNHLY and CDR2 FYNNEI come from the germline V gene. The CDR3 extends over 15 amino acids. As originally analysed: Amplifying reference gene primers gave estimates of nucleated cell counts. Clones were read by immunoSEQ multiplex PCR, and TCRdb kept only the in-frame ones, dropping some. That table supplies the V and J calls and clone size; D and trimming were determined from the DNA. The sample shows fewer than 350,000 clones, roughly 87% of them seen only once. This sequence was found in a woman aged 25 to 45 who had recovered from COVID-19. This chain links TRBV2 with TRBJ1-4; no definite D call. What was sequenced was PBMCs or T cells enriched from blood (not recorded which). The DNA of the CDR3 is TGTGCCACCAGCCCCCCTCCGGGAGTTTGGGAAAAACTGTTTTTT. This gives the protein CATSPPPGVWEKLFF.